This T cell receptor beta chain is drawn from a study of T cells after yellow fever vaccination. Study-wide findings and caveats: Clones that expanded after primary vaccination mostly reappeared after the booster (96% CD4, 80% to 90% CD8). The study found a weaker secondary response that peaked faster, day 5 versus 15.

This clonotype was detected many times. What it binds is not known. UMIs were added to TCR cDNA along with a universal primer site when it was made by 5'RACE template switching. TCRdb ran MiXCR on the 5' RACE reads and lists one entry per CDR3 protein. This table has about 130,000 distinct CDR3 sequences, more than 6.5% appearing once. V was cut by 0 bases and J by 7 bases, with 14 bases left in between. Germline V gene lookup returns CDR1 SGHRS and CDR2 YFSETQ. The CDR3 runs 14 residues. The chain carries TRBV5-1 and TRBJ2-7; D possibly corresponds to TRBD2 (5 bases). The input for sequencing was CD4+ T cells sorted from PBMCs, taken 10 days after the yellow fever booster vaccination. The clonotype originates from a man younger than 40 who received the YFV17D yellow fever vaccine. For the CDR3, the DNA is TGCGCCAGCAGCTTGGCGGATCCCAGAGGGGAGCAGTACTTC. This gives the protein CASSLADPRGEQYF. Full variable domain (rest looked up from reference TRBV5-1 and TRBJ2-7): KAGVTQTPRYLIKTRGQQVTLSCSPISGHRSVSWYQQTPGQGLQFLFEYFSETQRNKGNFPGRFSGRQFSNSRSEMNVSTLELGDSALYLCASSLADPRGEQYFGPGTRLTVT.